A single sample is the source of the 26 T cell receptor beta chains below, sequenced in a study of blood T cell repertoires in COVID-19. The protocol was immunoSEQ multiplex PCR, while the TCRdb copy is restricted to in-frame clones and leaves out a portion. This repertoire shows approximately 70,000 clones, about 93% found once; its top ten account for 8.5%. The sequenced sample was peripheral blood. Every receptor here comes from a human donor in a cohort sampled during active COVID-19.

The chain joins TRBV2 to TRBJ2-1, with 12 bases aligning to TRBD2. V shed 6 bases, J shed 8 bases, and the junction held 5 bases outside the gene matches. The CDR3 loop spans 14 amino acids. Germline assignment: CDR1 SNHLY and CDR2 FYNNEI. CDR3 bases: TGTGCCAGCAGATCTAGCGGGGGGGCCCATGAGCAGTTCTTC. It encodes CASRSSGGAHEQFF.

The chain couples TRBV13 to TRBJ1-1; D might be TRBD1 (5 bases). The CDR3 runs to 12 residues. The V gene lost 3 bases and the J gene lost 8 bases, with 10 bases spanning the gap. Germline V gives CDR1 PRHDT, CDR2 FYEKMQ (reference sequence). The CDR3, as DNA: TGTGCCAGCAGCTTCGGGAGGACAGAAGCTTTCTTT. As protein: CASSFGRTEAFF.

The J gene is TRBJ1-2, the V gene TRBV6-2 or TRBV6-3; 10 positions match TRBD1. Germline V gene sequence: CDR1 MNHEY, CDR2 SVGEGT. The CDR3 totals 14 residues. Losses at the gene ends were 1 base for V and 6 bases for J; bases not matched to a gene: 2. CDR3 sequence (DNA): TGTGCCAGCAGTTACTTCGACAGGGGGCATGGCTACACCTTC. Its protein is CASSYFDRGHGYTF.

The chain couples TRBV6-6 to TRBJ1-1, with D maybe TRBD1 (6 bases). The CDR3 is 15 amino acids. The V gene's germline CDR1 is MNHNY and CDR2 SVGAGI (reference sequence). The V end was cut by 2 bases, the J end by 1 base, with 11 bases between. The CDR3 region has the DNA TGTGCCAGCAGTTACAAGGGGGTGGGGAACACTGAAGCTTTCTTT. Translation gives CASSYKGVGNTEAFF.

The V call is TRBV11-1, the J call TRBJ1-1, with TRBD1 matching over 9 bases. The junction had 4 bases not matched to a gene; V was cut back by 4 bases and J by 4 bases. This CDR3 has 14 residues. In germline, CDR1 is SGHAT, CDR2 FQDESV (reference sequence). The CDR3, as DNA: TGTGCCAGCAGCTCTACAGGGGGCGGCACTGAAGCTTTCTTT. Residues: CASSSTGGGTEAFF.

The rearrangement links TRBV27 to TRBJ2-7; D remains unclear. The ends were cut back, 2 bases at V and 3 bases at J, with 11 bases in the middle. This CDR3 region has 14 residues. Germline CDR1 reads MNHEY; CDR2 reads SMNVEV (reference sequence). As DNA, the CDR3 is TGTGCCAGCAGTTTAGGTCCCAGGTTCTACGAGCAGTACTTC. Residues: CASSLGPRFYEQYF.

The rearrangement joins TRBV6-6 to TRBJ1-3; 7 bases are a match to TRBD1. In germline, CDR1 is MNHNY, CDR2 SVGAGI (reference sequence). CDR3 length: 16 amino acids. The junction had 6 bases not matched to a gene; V was cut back by 0 bases and J by 4 bases. CDR3: CASSYSRGQGGNTIYF. In nucleotides, the CDR3 is TGTGCCAGCAGTTACTCGAGGGGGCAGGGAGGAAACACCATATATTTT.

The rearrangement links TRBV6-6 to TRBJ2-7, with 11 bases identical to TRBD2. Per germline, CDR1 MNHNY and CDR2 SVGAGI (reference sequence). Unmatched junction bases numbered 12, after V lost 6 bases and J lost 5 bases. The CDR3 is 16 residues long. The CDR3 here is CASSLEIAGGPNEQYF. The CDR3, as DNA: TGTGCCAGCAGCCTCGAAATAGCGGGGGGGCCCAACGAGCAGTACTTC.

The V and J genes are TRBV19 and TRBJ2-7, with a weak D call TRBD2 (5 bases). The V and J ends lost 5 bases and 9 bases respectively, with 17 bases between them. Germline V CDR1 and CDR2: LNHDA, SQIVND (reference sequence). This CDR3 contains 13 residues. The CDR3 protein is CASSSDPVEGQYF. The CDR3 bases are TGTGCCAGTAGTTCGGACCCCGTAGAGGGGCAGTACTTC.

The chain employs TRBV7-8 and TRBJ1-1; tentatively, D is TRBD1 (5 bases). Per the germline V gene, CDR1 is SGHVS and CDR2 is FQNEAQ. Trimming stripped 8 bases from V and 5 bases from J, with 18 bases between. The CDR3 loop spans 14 amino acids. The CDR3 sequence: CASLMGGAVTEAFF. The CDR3 DNA follows: TGTGCCAGCCTCATGGGCGGGGCGGTAACTGAAGCTTTCTTT.

This clone is a singleton in its sample. The rearrangement joins TRBV15 to TRBJ2-7; D is unresolved. The germline V gene encodes CDR1 LNHNV and CDR2 YYDKDF (reference sequence). Trimming removed 0 bases from V and 3 bases from J, with 9 bases in between. The CDR3 extends over 14 amino acids. The CDR3, as DNA: TGTGCCACCAGCAGAGACCGAGGCCGCTACGAGCAGTACTTC. Translating gives CATSRDRGRYEQYF.

The chain recombines TRBV30 with TRBJ1-2; 8 positions match TRBD1. The CDR3 sequence is 11 residues long. Germline assignment: CDR1 GTSNPN and CDR2 SVGIG (reference sequence). J gave up 5 bases and V 8 bases, and 4 bases lay outside the gene matches. DNA for the CDR3: TGTGCCCAGGGGGCAGGTTATGGCTACACCTTC. Amino acids: CAQGAGYGYTF.

The rearrangement uses TRBV11-2 and TRBJ2-7, with D perhaps matching TRBD2 (6 bases). In germline, CDR1 is SGHAT, CDR2 FQNNGV. The V end lost 0 bases, the J end lost 6 bases, and 18 bases lay between the germline ends. This CDR3 region has 16 residues. The CDR3 region has the DNA TGTGCCAGCAGCTTAGATCGCGGGGCGGGACCCAGCGAGCAGTACTTC. It is translated as CASSLDRGAGPSEQYF.

The chain joins TRBV5-4 to TRBJ2-1; a weak D match, TRBD1 (5 bases). Trimming shortened V by 3 bases and J by 5 bases, and 12 bases separated the two germline ends. Germline values: CDR1 SGHNT, CDR2 YYREEE (reference sequence). CDR3 size: 14 residues. CDR3 sequence reads: CASSSTEMHNEQFF. DNA for the CDR3: TGTGCCAGCAGCTCGACAGAGATGCACAATGAGCAGTTCTTC.

This rearrangement joins TRBV5-6 to TRBJ2-7, with a possible D match to TRBD1 (6 bases). This CDR3 is built from 12 residues. V gave up 4 bases and J gave up 6 bases, with 11 bases separating them. The V gene's germline CDR1 is SGHDT and CDR2 YYEEEE. The CDR3 DNA follows: TGTGCCAGCAGCACAGGGACAATCGAGCAGTACTTC. Protein product: CASSTGTIEQYF.

The chain has TRBV7-2 and TRBJ1-1; D remains ambiguous. This CDR3 has 11 amino acids. Germline V gene data show CDR1 as SGHTA and CDR2 as FQGNSA. V gave up 3 bases and J gave up 6 bases, with 5 bases separating them. CDR3 sequence: CASSFTPEAFF. The CDR3, as DNA: TGTGCCAGCAGCTTCACACCTGAAGCTTTCTTT.

The count of this clone is one. The chain uses TRBV28 and TRBJ1-4; the match to TRBD1 covers 7 bases. This CDR3 comprises 14 residues. CDR1 and CDR2 from the germline V gene are MDHEN and SYDVKM. The trim removed 5 bases at V and 8 bases at J, leaving 8 bases unmatched. This CDR3 reads CASSRQGVWEKLFF. CDR3 DNA sequence: TGTGCCAGCAGTCGACAGGGCGTGTGGGAAAAACTGTTTTTT.

V usage is TRBV11-2 and J usage is TRBJ1-1, with 7 bases lining up with TRBD1. The CDR3 spans 16 residues. V shed 4 bases and J 0 bases; nucleotides not matched to a gene: 8. Germline V CDR1 and CDR2: SGHAT, FQNNGV. The CDR3: CASSSYRTGVNTEAFF. The CDR3 DNA reads TGTGCCAGCAGCTCATACAGGACAGGAGTGAACACTGAAGCTTTCTTT.

This rearrangement joins TRBV5-1 to TRBJ1-1; D might be TRBD1 (5 bases). The CDR3 totals 13 residues. The germline V and J ends were trimmed by 0 bases and 5 bases, with 8 bases remaining between them. Germline V lookup: CDR1 SGHRS, CDR2 YFSETQ. The CDR3 nucleotides are TGCGCCAGCAGCTTGGGGAGGGGTACTGAAGCTTTCTTT. As protein: CASSLGRGTEAFF.

This chain connects TRBV7-8 to TRBJ2-7; 8 nucleotides match TRBD1. Trimming cost V 5 bases and J 0 bases; bases outside gene matches: 15. Per the germline V gene, CDR1 is SGHVS and CDR2 is FQNEAQ. The CDR3 spans 18 residues. CDR3: CASSQSTGTGFTSYEQYF. The CDR3 nucleotides are TGTGCCAGCAGCCAATCAACCGGGACAGGCTTCACCTCCTACGAGCAGTACTTC.

V is TRBV5-1 and J is TRBJ2-7; D is undetermined. This CDR3 has 13 residues. Trimming pared 4 bases from V and 2 bases from J, leaving 10 bases between. From germline, CDR1 is SGHRS and CDR2 YFSETQ. In DNA form, the CDR3 reads TGCGCCAGCAGCCCATCGGGTCCCTACGAGCAGTACTTC. Protein sequence: CASSPSGPYEQYF.

This clone has just one count. The chain carries TRBV4-2 and TRBJ1-2; perhaps TRBD1 as D (6 bases). This CDR3 region has 15 residues. Trimming took off 0 bases at V and 6 bases at J, with 14 bases between the two ends. Germline CDR1 reads LGHNA; CDR2 reads YNFKEQ. The CDR3 coding sequence is TGTGCCAGCAGCCAAGATGGGCACAGGGCAAATGGCTACACCTTC. Translation gives CASSQDGHRANGYTF.

This rearrangement joins TRBV5-1 to TRBJ2-2; TRBD2 matches at 12 bases. The CDR3 is made up of 15 amino acids. Looked up from germline, CDR1 is SGHRS and CDR2 is YFSETQ. The V segment lost 4 bases and the J segment 4 bases; nucleotides outside the gene matches: 2. CDR3 protein: CASSKLAGGTGELFF. The CDR3 DNA sequence: TGCGCCAGCAGCAAACTAGCGGGGGGCACCGGGGAGCTGTTTTTT.

The chain uses TRBV7-8 and TRBJ2-7; 10 positions agree with TRBD1. CDR1 and CDR2 (germline): SGHVS, FQNEAQ. The J segment lost 5 bases and the V segment lost 4 bases, leaving 8 bases of the junction unmatched. The CDR3 has 15 amino acids. The CDR3 DNA reads TGTGCCAGCAGCTCAAGGGACAGGGGCAGCAACGAGCAGTACTTC. It encodes CASSSRDRGSNEQYF.

The chain recombines TRBV4-2 with TRBJ2-7, with D possibly matching TRBD2 (6 bases). Germline V CDR1 and CDR2: LGHNA, YNFKEQ. The CDR3 is 14 residues long. V lost 1 base to trimming and J lost 4 bases, with 11 bases between them. The CDR3 spells CASSQAGEGYEQYF. The CDR3 coding sequence is TGTGCCAGCAGCCAAGCGGGAGAGGGGTACGAGCAGTACTTC.

The rearrangement uses TRBV11-2 and TRBJ1-1; D ambiguous. This CDR3 spans 15 amino acids. Germline CDR1 SGHAT, CDR2 FQNNGV. Trimming stripped 0 bases from V and 4 bases from J, with 12 bases between. For the CDR3, the DNA is TGTGCCAGCAGCTTAGAGGAGGGCGGAATCACTGAAGCTTTCTTT. Encoded protein: CASSLEEGGITEAFF. Using reference TRBV11-2 and TRBJ1-1 for the parts outside the CDR3, the full variable domain is EAGVAQSPRYKIIEKRQSVAFWCNPISGHATLYWYQQILGQGPKLLIQFQNNGVVDDSQLPKDRFSAERLKGVDSTLKIQPAKLEDSAVYLCASSLEEGGITEAFFGQGTRLTVV.